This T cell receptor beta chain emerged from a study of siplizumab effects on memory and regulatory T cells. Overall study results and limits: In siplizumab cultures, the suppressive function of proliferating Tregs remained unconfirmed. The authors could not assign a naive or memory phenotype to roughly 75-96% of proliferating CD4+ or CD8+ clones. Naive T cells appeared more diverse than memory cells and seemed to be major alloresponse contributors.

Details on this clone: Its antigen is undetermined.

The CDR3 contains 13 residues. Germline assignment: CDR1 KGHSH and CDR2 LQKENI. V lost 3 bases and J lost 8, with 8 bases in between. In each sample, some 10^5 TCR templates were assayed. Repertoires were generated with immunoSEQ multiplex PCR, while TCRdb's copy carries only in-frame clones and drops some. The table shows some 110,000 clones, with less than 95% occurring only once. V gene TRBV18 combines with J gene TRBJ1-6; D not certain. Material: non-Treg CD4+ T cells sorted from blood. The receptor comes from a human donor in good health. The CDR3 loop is CASSPSDDSPLHF. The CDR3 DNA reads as TGTGCCAGCTCACCCTCCGACGATTCACCCCTCCACTTT.